This is a list of T cell receptor beta chains from one sample in a study of blood T cell repertoires in COVID-19. Measured with immunoSEQ multiplex PCR; TCRdb has only the in-frame clones, and not every one. The data contain about 68,000 clones, around 90% of them singletons. The material sequenced was peripheral blood. The receptors originated from a woman aged 55-69 years with active COVID-19. Both conserved end residues are part of each CDR3. The order of the fields is clone size, CDR3 length, D gene, J gene, V gene, CDR3 DNA, CDR3 protein. A D gene is named only where the DNA matches it firmly. Some rows have no size entry. The others give once, few or many, or a class for an expanded clone.

>NA|15|NA|TRBJ1-1|TRBV27
TGTGCCAGCAGTTTATACTCAGGGGCGATCACTGAAGCTTTCTTT
CASSLYSGAITEAFF
>NA|15|TRBD1|TRBJ1-1|TRBV7-9
TGTGCCAGCAGCCCAAGACAGGGTTCTTCGGCTGAAGCTTTCTTT
CASSPRQGSSAEAFF
>NA|13|NA|TRBJ1-2|TRBV2
TGTGCCAGCAGTGATTACGGGTACTATGGCTACACCTTC
CASSDYGYYGYTF
>NA|14|NA|TRBJ1-1|TRBV27
TGTGCCAGCAGCAACTCTATTTCATGGACTGAAGCTTTCTTT
CASSNSISWTEAFF
>once|17|TRBD2|TRBJ2-3|TRBV7-6
TGTGCCAGCAGCCGGGGGTTTAGCGGGAGCGGGACAGATACGCAGTATTTT
CASSRGFSGSGTDTQYF
>NA|19|TRBD1|TRBJ1-6|TRBV4-1
TGCGCCAGCAGCCAAGAACTGGGGGAGCAGGGGGCCTATAATTCACCCCTCCACTTT
CASSQELGEQGAYNSPLHF
>NA|15|NA|TRBJ2-5|TRBV7-8
TGTGCCAGCAGCTTAGAGCGAGCAGTTCAAGAGACCCAGTACTTC
CASSLERAVQETQYF
>NA|16|TRBD2|TRBJ2-7|TRBV13
TGTGCCAGCAGCTTAGAAACTAGCGGGAGGCAAAGCGAGCAGTACTTC
CASSLETSGRQSEQYF
>NA|15|NA|TRBJ1-5|TRBV24-1
TGTGCCACCAGTGAAGGGACTTATAGCAATCAGCCCCAGCATTTT
CATSEGTYSNQPQHF
>once|15|NA|TRBJ2-5|TRBV9
TGTGCCAGCAGCGTAGCCAGCGGAGTGGGAGAGACCCAGTACTTC
CASSVASGVGETQYF
>NA|13|TRBD1|TRBJ2-5|TRBV30
TGTGCCTGGAGCGGTGGGACAGGGGCGACCCAGTACTTC
CAWSGGTGATQYF
>NA|13|NA|TRBJ1-1|TRBV4-1
TGCGCCAGCAGCCCCCCAGGAGGCACTGAAGCTTTCTTT
CASSPPGGTEAFF
>once|15|TRBD1|TRBJ1-3|TRBV5-1
TGCGCCAGCAGCCTCGGGACAGTCTCTGGAAACACCATATATTTT
CASSLGTVSGNTIYF
>NA|16|TRBD2|TRBJ2-3|TRBV14
TGTGCCAGCAGCCTGTGGACTAGCGGGACCCGGGATACGCAGTATTTT
CASSLWTSGTRDTQYF
>NA|15|NA|TRBJ1-1|TRBV19
TGTGCCAGTAGTATCGGCGGTCTAACAAACACTGAAGCTTTCTTT
CASSIGGLTNTEAFF
>once|16|TRBD1|TRBJ1-6|TRBV28
TGTGCCAGCAGAGATAGACAGGGACGAATTGATTCACCCCTCCACTTT
CASRDRQGRIDSPLHF
>NA|17|TRBD1|TRBJ2-1|TRBV9
TGTGCCAGCAGCGTAACGCCTCAGGGGGCGCGCTACAATGAGCAGTTCTTC
CASSVTPQGARYNEQFF
>few|13|NA|TRBJ2-2|TRBV7-8
TGTGCCAGCAGCACAGGGTACAGCGGGGAGCTGTTTTTT
CASSTGYSGELFF
>NA|13|NA|TRBJ1-5|TRBV6-5
TGTGCCAGCAGCGATCAGGTAAATCAGCCCCAGCATTTT
CASSDQVNQPQHF
>NA|15|NA|TRBJ2-5|TRBV21-1
TGTGCCAGCATCGGGACAGGGAGGGTGGAAGAGACCCAGTACTTC
CASIGTGRVEETQYF